Shown below are 5 T cell receptor beta chains from a single sample sequenced in a study of graft-versus-host responses after intestinal transplantation. Produced via immunoSEQ multiplex PCR; TCRdb's table is partial and in-frame only. This sample yields about 100,000 clones, of which roughly 87% are seen a single time; roughly 1% belongs to the top ten. These TCRs' antigens remain unknown. Material: unstimulated CD4+ T cells sorted from spleen or lymph node cells, obtained before transplant. These receptor sequences come from a human donor who was the organ donor for an intestinal transplant.

The chain combines TRBV9 with TRBJ1-1; D unclear. This CDR3 comprises 13 residues. The V gene lost 0 bases and the J gene lost 8 bases, with 11 bases spanning the gap. The germline CDR1 and CDR2 sequences are SGDLS and YYNGEE. The CDR3, as DNA: TGTGCCAGCAGCGTAGATTTAGGCCTAGAAGCTTTCTTT. As protein: CASSVDLGLEAFF.

This rearrangement joins TRBV6-5 to TRBJ2-1, with D hard to call. This CDR3 has 16 amino acids. Germline assignment: CDR1 MNHEY and CDR2 SVGAGI. The V end lost 2 bases, the J end lost 0 bases, and 11 bases lay between the germline ends. The CDR3 DNA sequence: TGTGCCAGCAGTTACGATCTCCAGAGCTCCTACAATGAGCAGTTCTTC. Translated: CASSYDLQSSYNEQFF.

Turning to this clone: This sample includes further DNA sequences coding for the same CDR3. The gene calls are TRBV5-1 and TRBJ1-1; D gene unclear. CDR3 length equals 13 residues. Germline V gene data show CDR1 as SGHRS and CDR2 as YFSETQ. V gave up 0 bases and J gave up 4 bases, with 7 bases separating them. In nucleotides, the CDR3 is TGCGCCAGCAGCTTGGAGGGTGCCACTGAAGCTTTCTTT. Translation gives CASSLEGATEAFF.

The chain carries TRBV6-1 and TRBJ2-7; the D call may be TRBD1 or TRBD2 (5 bases each). The germline CDR1 and CDR2 sequences are MNHNS and SASEGT. This CDR3 comprises 13 residues. The CDR3 is CGIDGDRQTTQYF. As DNA, the CDR3 is TGTGGAATAGACGGGGATAGACAGACAACGCAGTACTTC.

V is TRBV4-1 and J is TRBJ1-2, with a weak D call TRBD1 (6 bases). The V gene's germline CDR1 is MGHRA and CDR2 YSYEKL. The V end lost 1 base, the J end lost 4 bases, and 16 bases lay between the germline ends. The CDR3 has 16 residues. CDR3 sequence reads: CASSQVGGSNSYGYTF. The CDR3, as DNA: TGCGCCAGCAGCCAAGTCGGGGGCAGCAATTCCTATGGCTACACCTTC.